This is a list of T cell receptor beta chains from one sample in a study of untreated major depressive disorder. Method: immunoSEQ multiplex PCR; TCRdb's copy keeps in-frame clones and lacks some. The data show about 21,000 clones, over 80% seen once. Sequences were obtained from CD4+ T cells from PBMCs. Source of these receptors: a man aged 30 to 45 in good health. Each CDR3 is given with its conserved first and last residue. A D gene is named only where the DNA matches it firmly. Clone size appears in some rows only: once, few, many, or a class for an expanded clone.

- - TRBJ2-1 TRBV9 TGTGCCAGCAGCGTAGATAGGGATGAGCAGTTCTTC CASSVDRDEQFF
- - TRBJ2-1 TRBV6-4 TGTGCCAGCAGCCCAGGAGATTCCTCCTACAATGAGCAGTTCTTC CASSPGDSSYNEQFF
TRBD1 - TRBJ1-3 TRBV2 TGTGCCAGCACCCAGGACAGGGCTGGAAACACCATATATTTT CASTQDRAGNTIYF
TRBD1 - TRBJ2-1 TRBV7-2 TGTGCCAGCAGCTTAGGAGACAGGGTAGGTAGTGAGCAGTTCTTC CASSLGDRVGSEQFF
- - TRBJ2-4 TRBV18 TGTGCCAGCTCTCCTCGGGGTGCCAAAAACATTCAGTACTTC CASSPRGAKNIQYF
TRBD1 - TRBJ1-2 TRBV7-8 TGTGCCAGCAGCGCGTTACAGGGGAACTATGGCTACACCTTC CASSALQGNYGYTF
TRBD2 - TRBJ2-5 TRBV29-1 TGCAGCGTTGAACCGGGACTAGCGGAAGAGACCCAGTACTTC CSVEPGLAEETQYF
- - TRBJ2-5 TRBV4-1 TGCGCCAGCAGCCAAGCACCCCCAGAGACCCAGTACTTC CASSQAPPETQYF
TRBD2 - TRBJ2-1 TRBV9 TGTGCCAGCAGCCCTAGCGGCAGCTCCTACAATGAGCAGTTCTTC CASSPSGSSYNEQFF
- - TRBJ2-7 TRBV7-2 TGTGCCAGCAGCTTAACAGCCCCCAACCGGATGGCCTACGAGCAGTACTTC CASSLTAPNRMAYEQYF
TRBD1 - TRBJ2-7 TRBV7-9 TGTGCCAGCGGAGACAGGGGGCGTTTCTACGAGCAGTACTTC CASGDRGRFYEQYF
- - TRBJ2-7 TRBV7-2 TGTGCCAGCAGTTCCCACCAAAGGCTAGAGCAGTACTTC CASSSHQRLEQYF
- - TRBJ1-1 TRBV6-5 TGTGCCAGCAGTTACTTCGGCAGCACTGAAGCTTTCTTT CASSYFGSTEAFF
- - TRBJ2-7 TRBV10-3 TGTGCCATCAGTGAGTCGGTTGGGATTTCCTACGAGCAGTACTTC CAISESVGISYEQYF
- - TRBJ2-7 TRBV27 TGTGCCAGCAGTTTTTACCCCTCCTACGAGCAGTACTTC CASSFYPSYEQYF
- - TRBJ2-6 TRBV9 TGTGCCAGCAGCGTAGCTGGACGGTTCTCTGGGGCCAACGTCCTGACTTTC CASSVAGRFSGANVLTF
- - TRBJ2-7 TRBV5-1 TGCGCCAGCAGCTTGGTTTCAGAACCCTACGAGCAGTACTTC CASSLVSEPYEQYF
- - TRBJ1-1 TRBV4-2 TGTGCCAGCAGCCAAGAGGACACAGGGAACACTGAAGCTTTCTTT CASSQEDTGNTEAFF
- - TRBJ1-3 TRBV5-6 TGTGCCAGCAGCTTTAGGAACCCAGGGGCTGGAAACACCATATATTTT CASSFRNPGAGNTIYF
- - TRBJ2-3 TRBV7-2 TGTGCCAGCAGCTTAGGGAGCGTTCTTCAGGCGCAGTATTTT CASSLGSVLQAQYF
- once TRBJ1-5 TRBV18 TGTGCCAGCTCACCAGGCACAGAGAGATCGCAGCCCCAGCATTTT CASSPGTERSQPQHF
TRBD1 - TRBJ2-7 TRBV6-6 TGTGCCAGCACGACGGACAGGGCGCATCTATACGAGCAGTACTTC CASTTDRAHLYEQYF
TRBD2 - TRBJ2-1 TRBV5-1 TGCGCCAGCAGCCCCCTACTAGCGGGAGCAAACAATGAGCAGTTCTTC CASSPLLAGANNEQFF
TRBD1 - TRBJ1-2 TRBV6-5 TGTGCCAGCAGTTCAAGGGGGCGCTGGGGCTACACCTTC CASSSRGRWGYTF
- - TRBJ2-1 TRBV7-6 TGTGCCAGCAGCGTCCCCTACAATGAGCAGTTCTTC CASSVPYNEQFF
TRBD1 - TRBJ1-2 TRBV9 TGTGCCAGCAGCCCCTGGACAGGGAATGATGGCTACACCTTC CASSPWTGNDGYTF
- - TRBJ2-7 TRBV7-2 TGTGCCAGCAGCTTCCCAGGGGCGGGGGAGCAGTACTTC CASSFPGAGEQYF
- - TRBJ2-7 TRBV6-5 TGTGCCAGCAGTTACGATGGGACCTCTCGACCATTCTTC CASSYDGTSRPFF
- - TRBJ1-2 TRBV10-3 TGTGCCATCAGTGAGTCTACGGGAGCTAACTATGGCTACACCTTC CAISESTGANYGYTF
TRBD1 few TRBJ1-5 TRBV2 TGTGCCAGCACGACGACAGGGCTTAGCAATCAGCCCCAGCATTTT CASTTTGLSNQPQHF
TRBD1 - TRBJ1-2 TRBV25-1 TGTGCCAGCAGTGAGGGGGACAGCCGGTCTGGCTACACCTTC CASSEGDSRSGYTF